This T cell receptor beta chain is from a study of beta chain features in type 1 diabetes. Study outcomes and limitations: Moderate but significant shortening of TCRB CDR3s was recorded in all four CD4+ subsets from Type 1 diabetes patients.

Expressed TCRB transcripts got sequenced, as all isolated RNA was reverse transcribed. The data were produced by immunoSEQ multiplex PCR, yet TCRdb's version contains in-frame clones alone and is incomplete. Among hundreds of thousands of clones, around an eighth were seen once, and the ten largest hold roughly 0.04%. CD45RO/CCR7/CD25/CD127/CD95/CD27 staining was used to isolate CD4+ naive, central memory, regulatory and stem cell-like memory cells by sorting. In the case of this clone: Its antigen is as yet unknown.

Trimming shortened V by 2 bases and J by 7 bases, and 8 bases separated the two germline ends. Germline V gene sequence: CDR1 MDHEN, CDR2 SYDVKM. The CDR3 is made up of 12 amino acids. The clonotype originates from a man aged 18-30 years with type 1 diabetes. The J gene is TRBJ1-1, the V gene TRBV28, with D unclear. The source material was naive CD4+ T cells from blood. The chain's CDR3 is CASSLGHNEAFF. In DNA form, the CDR3 reads TGTGCCAGCAGTTTAGGGCATAATGAAGCTTTCTTT.